This T cell receptor (beta chain) was found in a study of blood T cell repertoires in COVID-19. For the study at large: PBMCs, B-cell-depleted T cells, or T cells provided the cDNA or gDNA that made up the material.

Produced via immunoSEQ multiplex PCR; TCRdb's table is partial and in-frame only. Altogether approximately 100,000 clones are present, about 90% being singletons, with the ten largest covering roughly 6%. Trimming pared 5 bases from V and 5 bases from J, leaving 13 bases between. CDR1 is LNHDA and CDR2 is SQIVND in the germline V gene (reference sequence). The CDR3 runs to 14 residues. Sequencing used peripheral blood. The chain carries TRBV19 and TRBJ1-5; D call uncertain. This TCR was sampled from a human donor in a cohort sampled during active COVID-19. The DNA of the CDR3 is TGTGCCAGTAGTCGCGGGCAGAGTTATCAGCCCCAGCATTTT. Protein: CASSRGQSYQPQHF.